This T cell receptor beta chain was captured by sequencing in a study of blood T cell repertoires in COVID-19. Sequencing used immunoSEQ multiplex PCR; TCRdb keeps in-frame clones, though not all of them. The sample contains 360,000 or so clones, more than 70% of which appear only once. V gave up 0 bases and J gave up 3 bases, with 13 bases separating them. Germline lookup yields CDR1 SGHDT and CDR2 YYEEEE. This CDR3 comprises 17 residues. The origin of this receptor is a woman aged 55-70 years with COVID-19, enrolled during active disease. The sequencing sample was made of peripheral blood. The chain recombines TRBV5-6 with TRBJ1-6; D unclear. The CDR3 bases are TGTGCCAGCAGCTTGGCCCCTTTCCGAGGCTATAATTCACCCCTCCACTTT. It specifies CASSLAPFRGYNSPLHF. The entire variable domain, with the rest obtained from reference TRBV5-6 and TRBJ1-6, is as follows: DAGVTQSPTHLIKTRGQQVTLRCSPKSGHDTVSWYQQALGQGPQFIFQYYEEEERQRGNFPDRFSGHQFPNYSSELNVNALLLGDSALYLCASSLAPFRGYNSPLHFGNGTRLTVT.